This T cell receptor beta chain emerged from a study of shared clonotypes between healthy human individuals. The study ran the assay at deep level. Several immunoSEQ 96-well plates shared each subset's DNA, each plate a replicate. Using roughly 200 ng DNA, tens of thousands of T cell genomes, the sorted-subset replicate PCRs were run. TCRdb keeps only in-frame clones here, not all; method: immunoSEQ multiplex PCR. The table shows approximately 2,000,000 clones, with around 93% occurring only once. Germline V gives CDR1 MDHEN, CDR2 SYDVKM. V shed 5 bases and J shed 4 bases, with 14 bases lying between them. This CDR3 is 14 amino acids long. CD45RO-negative CD8 cells positively selected for CCR7 made up the naive population, which excluded terminally differentiated effector memory CD45RA+ cells. This clone was recorded once.

The sequencing input was naive CD8+ T cells from PBMCs. The chain is built from TRBV28 and TRBJ1-1, with D unresolved. This clonotype originated in a man aged 18-30 years in good health. Some clones in this sample may be carry-over from other donors' samples. Here the CDR3 reads CASSGPAVSTEAFF. Here the CDR3 DNA reads TGTGCCAGCAGTGGGCCCGCCGTTTCCACTGAAGCTTTCTTT.